The 9 T cell receptor beta chains given below trace back to one sample, sequenced in a study of metastatic and nonmetastatic thyroid tumors. Every patient underwent thyroid surgery untreated. TCRdb re-clonotyped the PCR reads via MiXCR. The sample records about 40,000 clones, about 15% being singletons. The sample taken for sequencing was blood. The receptors come from a female donor with papillary thyroid cancer or a benign thyroid nodule (not recorded which). Some clones in this sample may be carry-over from other donors' samples.

The table lists this clone with many counts. A much larger clone differs by one base, so this may be a read error. V gene TRBV15 combines with J gene TRBJ2-1, with D possibly being TRBD2 (6 bases). The CDR3 loop spans 16 amino acids. Germline values: CDR1 LNHNV, CDR2 YYDKDF (reference sequence). V lost 3 bases to trimming and J lost 5 bases, with 17 bases between them. The CDR3 nucleotides read TGTGCCACCAGCAGGGACTGGGGGGTCGGGGACAATGAGCAGTTCTTC. Encoded protein: CATSRDWGVGDNEQFF.

The table lists this clone with a few counts. The junction does not match germline at one end; this may be a read error. The V gene is TRBV2, the J gene TRBJ1-6; 7 bases match TRBD1. CDR1 is SNHLY, CDR2 FYNNEI, per germline. This CDR3 has 13 amino acids. This CDR3 reads CARKGGSNSPIHF. As DNA, the CDR3 is TGTGCGAGAAAAGGGGGCAGTAATTCACCCATCCACTTT.

Ten or more counts support this clone. V usage is TRBV11-2 and J usage is TRBJ2-3; D is possibly TRBD2 (5 bases). The CDR3 has 16 residues. Germline V gene sequence: CDR1 SGHAT, CDR2 FQNNGV. The germline V and J ends were trimmed by 2 bases and 2 bases, with 14 bases remaining between them. CDR3 in DNA: TGTGCCAGCAGCTTAAGTTTGCGGGTCTACACAGATACGCAGTATTTT. Protein: CASSLSLRVYTDTQYF.

This clone was detected many times. V usage is TRBV10-3 and J usage is TRBJ2-7, with D uncertain. This CDR3 is 12 amino acids long. V was clipped by 4 bases and J by 0 bases, with 4 bases between them. Germline CDR1 is ENHRY and CDR2 is SYGVKD. The CDR3 bases are TGTGCCATCAGTGCTAGCTCCTACGAGCAGTACTTC. Protein product: CAISASSYEQYF.

Ten or more counts support this clone. The rearrangement uses TRBV29-1 and TRBJ1-5, with unresolved D. The length of the CDR3 is 14 residues. The V end was cut by 7 bases, the J end by 0 bases, with 13 bases between. CDR1 SQVTM and CDR2 ANQGSEA come from the germline V gene. This CDR3 is CSARGGNSNQPQHF. CDR3 sequence (DNA): TGCAGCGCTCGAGGCGGAAATAGCAATCAGCCCCAGCATTTT.

This clone was counted ten times or more. The chain recombines TRBV5-1 with TRBJ1-1, with 8 bases fitting TRBD1. CDR1 and CDR2 from the germline V gene are SGHRS and YFSETQ. After removal of 4 bases from V and 0 bases from J, the junction contained 2 bases not matched to a gene. This CDR3 comprises 14 residues. The CDR3 is CASSVDRVNTEAFF. DNA for the CDR3: TGCGCCAGCAGCGTGGACAGGGTGAACACTGAAGCTTTCTTT.

This clone was counted at least ten times. The chain combines TRBV7-3 with TRBJ2-3, with D tentatively TRBD2 (5 bases). The germline V gene encodes CDR1 SGHTA and CDR2 FQGTGA. The CDR3 is 15 amino acids. Trimming shortened V by 5 bases and J by 3 bases, and 15 bases separated the two germline ends. CDR3 amino acids: CASSPRPGLTDTQYF. As DNA, the CDR3 is TGTGCCAGCAGCCCCAGACCGGGGTTGACAGATACGCAGTATTTT. Full variable domain (remainder filled in from reference TRBV7-3 and TRBJ2-3): GAGVSQTPSNKVTEKGKYVELRCDPISGHTALYWYRQSLGQGPEFLIYFQGTGAADDSGLPNDRFFAVRPEGSVSTLKIQRTERGDSAVYLCASSPRPGLTDTQYFGPGTRLTVL.

This clone showed up many times. The gene calls are TRBV27 and TRBJ2-3; no firm D call. There are 15 residues in the CDR3. V was cut by 0 bases and J by 1 base, with 8 bases left in between. CDR1 and CDR2 from the germline V gene are MNHEY and SMNVEV (reference sequence). This CDR3 is CASSLSIRGTDTQYF. The DNA of the CDR3 is TGTGCCAGCAGTTTATCCATACGTGGCACAGATACGCAGTATTTT.

Many counts were recorded for this clone. The rearrangement uses TRBV9 and TRBJ2-5; 7 nucleotides align to TRBD2. There are 13 residues in the CDR3. V lost 4 bases and J lost 2; bases outside the gene matches: 2. The germline gives CDR1 SGDLS, CDR2 YYNGEE. This chain's CDR3 is CASSPGLQETQYF. The CDR3 DNA reads as TGTGCCAGCAGCCCGGGACTACAAGAGACCCAGTACTTC.